This entry features one T cell receptor beta chain sequence. The data were taken from a study of technical replicates of blood from a handful of donors. Assay: immunoSEQ multiplex PCR; the TCRdb copy retains only in-frame clones and omits some. This sample has approximately 82,000 clones, with under 96% found just once. Germline CDR1 MNHEY, CDR2 SVGAGI. This CDR3 is 15 amino acids long. Trimming cost V 6 bases and J 1 base; bases outside gene matches: 6. The chain couples TRBV6-5 to TRBJ2-1; 7 bases map to TRBD1. This TCR came from a human donor in good health. The sequenced material came from T cells isolated from PBMCs. The CDR3: CASSLGTASYNEQFF. The CDR3 nucleotides are TGTGCCAGCAGCTTAGGGACAGCGTCCTACAATGAGCAGTTCTTC.